This T cell receptor beta chain appears in the sequencing data of a study of chemoradiotherapy in HPV16-positive cancers. Overall study findings and caveats: Functional assays defining HPV-specific T cells used only a couple of HPV16-positive patients. Candidate HPV-specific clones and E7-related TCR motifs grew in tumor during treatment.

About this clone: What it recognizes is unknown.

Repertoires were sampled repeatedly during chemoradiotherapy. V was pared by 3 bases and J by 2 bases, with 2 bases of the junction left unmatched. Germline V gene sequence: CDR1 SGDLS, CDR2 YYNGEE. This CDR3 has 13 residues. Profiling relied on immunoSEQ multiplex PCR, and the TCRdb table lists in-frame clones only, not all of them. The sample records 750 to 1,000 clones, about nine tenths being singletons. The source material was tumor tissue, sampled from a patient who underwent chemoradiotherapy. The receptor was isolated from a human donor with HPV-associated anogenital cancer. The gene calls are TRBV9 and TRBJ2-7, with 7 bases matching TRBD1. CDR3 nucleotides: TGTGCCAGCAGCGCCCAGGGGGCCTACGAGCAGTACTTC. Protein: CASSAQGAYEQYF.